Following are 29 T cell receptor beta chains from one sample sequenced in a study of cytomegalovirus exposure and HLA in healthy donors. The PCR made use of 60 Vbeta and 13 Jbeta primers. The assay was immunoSEQ multiplex PCR, and TCRdb's table has in-frame clones only and misses some. The sample lists more than 200,000 clones, roughly 82% occurring once. Sequences were obtained from PBMCs. Source of these receptors: a man aged 35-49 years in good health and CMV-seropositive.

The chain links TRBV18 to TRBJ2-5, with a weak D call TRBD2 (6 bases). Trimming cost V 0 bases and J 5 bases, with 16 bases left between them. Per germline, CDR1 KGHSH and CDR2 LQKENI. This CDR3 has 16 residues. The CDR3 is CASSPPNPSRGETQYF. The CDR3 coding sequence is TGTGCCAGCTCACCACCGAACCCCAGTCGGGGGGAGACCCAGTACTTC.

V gene TRBV27 combines with J gene TRBJ1-2; D perhaps matches TRBD1 (6 bases). Deletions cut 6 bases from V and 8 bases from J, with 13 bases between. This CDR3 contains 12 residues. CDR1 is MNHEY and CDR2 is SMNVEV in the germline V gene (reference sequence). CDR3: CASSFRGGGYTF. The CDR3 DNA reads TGTGCCAGCAGCTTCAGGGGTGGGGGCTACACCTTC.

The chain employs TRBV11-3 and TRBJ1-2, with D unresolved. Trimming removed 5 bases from V and 8 bases from J, with 27 bases in between. The CDR3 is 17 amino acids. The germline V gene has CDR1 SGHNT and CDR2 YENEEA. The CDR3 DNA reads as TGTGCCAGCAGCCCGACCTCTCTTTTCCAGGTTGATCGGGGCTACACCTTC. This encodes CASSPTSLFQVDRGYTF.

This chain uses TRBV9 with TRBJ1-4, with TRBD1 as a possible D gene (6 bases). This CDR3 is 17 amino acids long. The V end was cut by 4 bases, the J end by 1 base, with 17 bases between. Germline lookup yields CDR1 SGDLS and CDR2 YYNGEE. CDR3 protein: CASSQGGGEGTNEKLFF. The CDR3 bases are TGTGCCAGCAGCCAGGGAGGGGGTGAGGGAACTAATGAAAAACTGTTTTTT.

The chain has TRBV19 and TRBJ1-2; D remains ambiguous. The CDR3 loop spans 16 amino acids. Deletions cut 6 bases from V and 4 bases from J, with 21 bases between. CDR1 is LNHDA and CDR2 is SQIVND in the germline V gene (reference sequence). CDR3 bases: TGTGCCAGTAGGGTACGTGGTGGGGAGGCCTTCTATGGCTACACCTTC. Amino acid sequence: CASRVRGGEAFYGYTF.

V gene TRBV2 combines with J gene TRBJ1-5; D is uncertain. The CDR3 extends over 18 amino acids. The V end was cut by 3 bases, the J end by 8 bases, with 26 bases between. The germline V gene has CDR1 SNHLY and CDR2 FYNNEI. CDR3 loop: CASSDLGIRGPPREPQHF. The CDR3 nucleotides are TGTGCCAGCAGTGATTTGGGGATACGTGGACCACCGCGGGAGCCCCAGCATTTT.

The rearrangement links TRBV19 to TRBJ2-7; 8 nucleotides align to TRBD1. V shed 5 bases and J 2 bases; nucleotides not matched to a gene: 5. This CDR3 contains 14 residues. Germline CDR1 LNHDA, CDR2 SQIVND (reference sequence). CDR3 nucleotides: TGTGCCAGTAGTGGACAGGGTCGCGCCTACGAGCAGTACTTC. Residues: CASSGQGRAYEQYF.

The table lists this clone with a count of one. The chain joins TRBV27 to TRBJ1-2; 9 bases fit TRBD1. J lost 2 bases, V lost 4 bases, and 11 bases had no gene match. The CDR3 runs 17 residues. CDR1 MNHEY and CDR2 SMNVEV come from the germline V gene (reference sequence). For the CDR3, the DNA is TGTGCCAGCAGTTCTACAGGGGGCGGCAGGAAAAACTATGGCTACACCTTC. Translated, it gives CASSSTGGGRKNYGYTF.

The chain recombines TRBV11-2 with TRBJ2-2; possibly TRBD1 for D (5 bases). The germline gives CDR1 SGHAT, CDR2 FQNNGV. Trimming took 3 bases from V and 6 from J, leaving 11 bases between them. The CDR3 is made up of 14 amino acids. The CDR3 here is CASSFTGVAGELFF. The DNA of the CDR3 is TGTGCCAGCAGCTTTACAGGTGTGGCCGGGGAGCTGTTTTTT. The full variable domain, completed using reference TRBV11-2 and TRBJ2-2, is EAGVAQSPRYKIIEKRQSVAFWCNPISGHATLYWYQQILGQGPKLLIQFQNNGVVDDSQLPKDRFSAERLKGVDSTLKIQPAKLEDSAVYLCASSFTGVAGELFFGEGSRLTVL.

The V call is TRBV6-5, the J call TRBJ1-5; 8 bases agree with TRBD1. CDR3 length: 16 amino acids. Germline-derived CDR1 and CDR2 are MNHEY and SVGAGI. V shed 4 bases and J 5 bases; nucleotides not matched to a gene: 10. CDR3 sequence: CASSSTGTGIYQPQHF. CDR3 nucleotide sequence: TGTGCCAGCAGTTCCACCGGGACAGGAATTTATCAGCCCCAGCATTTT.

This clone was detected only a few times. V and J are TRBV6-7 and TRBJ1-5; possibly TRBD1 for D (6 bases). TRBV6-7 carries the ORF label, with uncertain function. Deletions cut 0 bases from V and 5 bases from J, with 14 bases between. This CDR3 comprises 16 residues. CDR3 in DNA: TGTGCCAGCAGTTACTCGCGGGCAGGGGTTCATCAGCCCCAGCATTTT. Translating it yields CASSYSRAGVHQPQHF.

Note on this clone: Other nucleotide sequences in the sample specify the same CDR3. The J gene is TRBJ2-7, the V gene TRBV6-5, with 9 bases identical to TRBD1. Germline V CDR1 and CDR2: MNHEY, SVGAGI. The junction had 7 bases not matched to a gene; V was cut back by 5 bases and J by 5 bases. The CDR3 has 14 residues. The CDR3 protein is CASSTGQGGNEQYV. The CDR3 DNA is TGTGCCAGCAGTACGGGACAGGGAGGTAACGAGCAGTACGTC.

The chain employs TRBV18 and TRBJ1-2; possibly TRBD1 for D (6 bases). The V and J ends lost 3 bases and 3 bases respectively, with 17 bases between them. Germline CDR1 and CDR2: KGHSH and LQKENI. The CDR3 is 16 amino acids. The CDR3 sequence: CASSPFPAQGDYGYTF. In DNA form, the CDR3 reads TGTGCCAGCTCACCTTTTCCTGCACAGGGCGACTATGGCTACACCTTC.

The rearrangement joins TRBV5-1 to TRBJ2-7, with D tentatively TRBD1 (5 bases). The germline V gene has CDR1 SGHRS and CDR2 YFSETQ. CDR3 size: 14 residues. The V and J ends lost 0 bases and 6 bases respectively, with 13 bases between them. CDR3 bases: TGCGCCAGCAGCTTGGAGGGGTCGGGCCCCGAGCAGTACTTC. Protein: CASSLEGSGPEQYF.

There are a few counts of this clone. The chain couples TRBV21-1 to TRBJ2-7; the DNA was not used to check the table's D call, TRBD2. TRBV21-1 is a listed pseudogene. The CDR3 is made up of 19 amino acids. This CDR3 is CASSRKKGGVAGGPYEQYF. The CDR3, as DNA: TGTGCCAGCAGCAGGAAAAAGGGAGGAGTAGCGGGAGGGCCATACGAGCAGTACTTC.

The J gene is TRBJ2-7, the V gene TRBV15, with D uncertain. CDR3 length: 12 residues. V gave up 4 bases and J gave up 0 bases, with 4 bases separating them. Germline lookup yields CDR1 LNHNV and CDR2 YYDKDF (reference sequence). CDR3 sequence: CATSTSSYEQYF. The CDR3 DNA follows: TGTGCCACCAGCACCTCCTCCTACGAGCAGTACTTC.

The V call is TRBV4-1, the J call TRBJ1-1; a possible D gene is TRBD1 (5 bases). The CDR3 spans 16 residues. Trimming removed 0 bases from V and 3 bases from J, with 14 bases in between. Germline assignment: CDR1 MGHRA and CDR2 YSYEKL. As DNA, the CDR3 is TGCGCCAGCAGCCAAGAGCCGGGAGAAGGGGACACTGAAGCTTTCTTT. Its translation is CASSQEPGEGDTEAFF.

The chain combines TRBV6-5 with TRBJ2-1; 13 nucleotides align to TRBD2. The CDR3 is made up of 14 amino acids. The J segment lost 12 bases and the V segment lost 5 bases, leaving 7 bases of the junction unmatched. Germline CDR1 and CDR2: MNHEY and SVGAGI. CDR3 in amino acids: CASSAPGLAGPQFF. The CDR3 DNA reads TGTGCCAGCAGTGCTCCGGGACTAGCGGGACCGCAGTTCTTC.

The chain uses TRBV7-2 and TRBJ1-3; D gene unclear. The germline V and J ends were trimmed by 5 bases and 0 bases, with 5 bases remaining between them. Germline V gene lookup returns CDR1 SGHTA and CDR2 FQGNSA. CDR3 length: 13 amino acids. The CDR3: CASSPRSGNTIYF. CDR3 DNA: TGTGCCAGCAGCCCCCGCTCTGGAAACACCATATATTTT. The variable domain in full, completed from reference TRBV7-2 and TRBJ1-3, reads GAGVSQSPSNKVTEKGKDVELRCDPISGHTALYWYRQSLGQGLEFLIYFQGNSAPDKSGLPSDRFSAERTGGSVSTLTIQRTQQEDSAVYLCASSPRSGNTIYFGEGSWLTVV.

The chain recombines TRBV10-3 with TRBJ2-3, with TRBD2 as a possible D gene (6 bases). V dropped 7 bases and J dropped 1 base, with 15 bases sitting between them. CDR3 size: 15 residues. Germline V lookup: CDR1 ENHRY, CDR2 SYGVKD. The CDR3: CAINAASAGTDTQYF. In DNA form, the CDR3 reads TGTGCCATCAACGCCGCTAGCGCGGGCACAGATACGCAGTATTTT.

The chain employs TRBV19 and TRBJ1-5, with 10 bases that match TRBD1. V shed 5 bases, J shed 1 base, and the junction held 8 bases outside the gene matches. Germline V CDR1 and CDR2: LNHDA, SQIVND (reference sequence). There are 17 residues in the CDR3. The DNA of the CDR3 is TGTGCCAGTAGTCCAATCGACAGGGGGCTGAGCAATCAGCCCCAGCATTTT. It is translated as CASSPIDRGLSNQPQHF.

The rearrangement joins TRBV10-3 to TRBJ1-1; a weak D match, TRBD1 (6 bases). V lost 6 bases and J lost 3, with 17 bases in between. The CDR3 length is 15 residues. Germline loops: CDR1 ENHRY, CDR2 SYGVKD. CDR3 sequence (DNA): TGTGCCATCAGAGTGGGACACCGAGGGGACACTGAAGCTTTCTTT. Amino acids: CAIRVGHRGDTEAFF.

In DNA, the CDR3 is TGTGCCAGCAGCGACAGGGGCAGAGGACTTAGTGAGACCCAGTACTTC. Amino acids: CASSDRGRGLSETQYF. The chain employs TRBV5-4 and TRBJ2-5, with 8 bases fitting TRBD1. CDR1 SGHNT and CDR2 YYREEE come from the germline V gene (reference sequence). This CDR3 contains 16 residues. The V gene end was trimmed by 4 bases and the J gene end by 5 bases; junction bases not matched to a gene: 13.

Comments on this clone: Distinct nucleotide sequences in the sample also encode this CDR3. The CDR3 is CASSIQGNTEAFF. DNA for the CDR3: TGTGCCAGTAGTATACAGGGGAACACTGAAGCTTTCTTT. The J gene is TRBJ1-1, the V gene TRBV19, with D tentatively TRBD1 (5 bases). Trimming left V 2 bases short and J 1 base short, with 5 bases between. Germline CDR1 LNHDA, CDR2 SQIVND (reference sequence). This CDR3 region has 13 residues.

The chain has TRBV6-5 and TRBJ1-4; weak D call: TRBD1 (5 bases). V was clipped by 5 bases and J by 2 bases, with 12 bases between them. Germline V lookup: CDR1 MNHEY, CDR2 SVGAGI. This CDR3 region has 15 residues. The CDR3: CASSTQAQTNEKLFF. DNA of the CDR3: TGTGCCAGCAGTACACAGGCCCAGACTAATGAAAAACTGTTTTTT.

The chain couples TRBV29-1 to TRBJ1-5; TRBD1 matches 7 bases. The germline CDR1 and CDR2 sequences are SQVTM and ANQGSEA. This CDR3 is 13 amino acids long. J gave up 6 bases and V 4 bases, and 6 bases lay outside the gene matches. The CDR3 DNA follows: TGCAGCGTTGTTGTTTCAGGGGGTCAGCCCCAGCATTTT. As protein: CSVVVSGGQPQHF.

This clone came up once. This chain connects TRBV9 to TRBJ2-2; D is perhaps TRBD2 (6 bases). This CDR3 comprises 15 residues. CDR1 and CDR2 from the germline V gene are SGDLS and YYNGEE. Trimming removed 0 bases at V and 5 bases at J, with 11 bases between. In nucleotides, the CDR3 is TGTGCCAGCAGCGTAGTAGCGGAAGGGACCGGGGAGCTGTTTTTT. It yields the protein CASSVVAEGTGELFF.

The CDR3 is CAISEGTGRETQYF. The CDR3 DNA sequence: TGTGCCATCAGTGAAGGGACAGGGAGAGAGACCCAGTACTTC. This sequence joins TRBV10-3 and TRBJ2-5; 9 bases map to TRBD1. V lost 3 bases to trimming and J lost 4 bases; unmatched junction nucleotides: 3. Per the germline V gene, CDR1 is ENHRY and CDR2 is SYGVKD. The CDR3 runs 14 residues.

The rearrangement uses TRBV13 and TRBJ1-4; 9 bases match TRBD1. CDR3 length: 16 amino acids. V was pared by 5 bases and J by 7 bases, with 11 bases of the junction left unmatched. CDR1 PRHDT and CDR2 FYEKMQ come from the germline V gene (reference sequence). CDR3 sequence reads: CASSPTGGLRGEKLFF. Here the CDR3 DNA reads TGTGCCAGCAGCCCGACAGGGGGACTACGGGGTGAAAAACTGTTTTTT.